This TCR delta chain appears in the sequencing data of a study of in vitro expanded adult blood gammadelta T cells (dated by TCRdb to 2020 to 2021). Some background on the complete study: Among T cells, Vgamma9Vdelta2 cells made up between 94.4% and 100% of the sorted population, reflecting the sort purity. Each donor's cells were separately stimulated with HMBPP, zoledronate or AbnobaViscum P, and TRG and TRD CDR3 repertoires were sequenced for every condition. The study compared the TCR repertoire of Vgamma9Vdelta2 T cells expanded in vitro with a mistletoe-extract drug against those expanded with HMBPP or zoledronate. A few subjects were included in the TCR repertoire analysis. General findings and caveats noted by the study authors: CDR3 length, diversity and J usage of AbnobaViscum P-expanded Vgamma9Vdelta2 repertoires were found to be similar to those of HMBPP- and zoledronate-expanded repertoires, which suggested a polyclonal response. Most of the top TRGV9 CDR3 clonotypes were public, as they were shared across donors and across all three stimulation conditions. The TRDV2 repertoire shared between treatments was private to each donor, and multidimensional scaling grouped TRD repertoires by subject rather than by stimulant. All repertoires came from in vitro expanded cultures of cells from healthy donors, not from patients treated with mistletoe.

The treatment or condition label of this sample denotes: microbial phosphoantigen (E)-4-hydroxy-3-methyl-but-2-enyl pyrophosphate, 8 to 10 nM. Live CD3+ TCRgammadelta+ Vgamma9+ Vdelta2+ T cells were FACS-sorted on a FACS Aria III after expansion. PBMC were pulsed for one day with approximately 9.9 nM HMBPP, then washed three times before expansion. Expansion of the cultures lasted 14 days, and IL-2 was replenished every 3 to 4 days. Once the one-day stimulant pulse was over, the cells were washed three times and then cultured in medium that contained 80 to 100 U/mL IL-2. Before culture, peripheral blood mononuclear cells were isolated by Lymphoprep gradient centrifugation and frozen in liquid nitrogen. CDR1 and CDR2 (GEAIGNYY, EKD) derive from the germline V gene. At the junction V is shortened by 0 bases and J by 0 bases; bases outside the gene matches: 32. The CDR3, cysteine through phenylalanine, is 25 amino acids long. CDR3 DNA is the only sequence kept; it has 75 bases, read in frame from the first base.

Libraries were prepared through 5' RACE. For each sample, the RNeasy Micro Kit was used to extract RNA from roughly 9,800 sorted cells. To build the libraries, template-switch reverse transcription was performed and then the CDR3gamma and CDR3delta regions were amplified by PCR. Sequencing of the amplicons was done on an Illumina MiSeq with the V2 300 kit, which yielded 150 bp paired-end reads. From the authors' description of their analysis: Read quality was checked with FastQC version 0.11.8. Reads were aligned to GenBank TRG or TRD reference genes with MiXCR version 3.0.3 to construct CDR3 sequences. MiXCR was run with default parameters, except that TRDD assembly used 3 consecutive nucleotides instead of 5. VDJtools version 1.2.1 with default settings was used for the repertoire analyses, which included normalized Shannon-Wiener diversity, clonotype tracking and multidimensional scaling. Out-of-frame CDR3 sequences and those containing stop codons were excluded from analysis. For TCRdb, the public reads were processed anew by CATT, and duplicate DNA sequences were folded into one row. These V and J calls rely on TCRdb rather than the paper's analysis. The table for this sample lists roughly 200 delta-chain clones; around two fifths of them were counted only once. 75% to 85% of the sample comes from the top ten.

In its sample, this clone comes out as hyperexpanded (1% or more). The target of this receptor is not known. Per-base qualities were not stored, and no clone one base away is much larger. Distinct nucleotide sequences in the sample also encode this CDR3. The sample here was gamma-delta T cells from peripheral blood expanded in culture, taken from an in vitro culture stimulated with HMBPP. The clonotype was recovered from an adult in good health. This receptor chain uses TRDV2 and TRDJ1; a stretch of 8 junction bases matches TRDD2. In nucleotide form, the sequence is TGTGCCTGTGACACCGTAGGCCTTCCTATTCTTGGGGATGTCCCCGCGGTACGGTACACCGATAAACTCATCTTT. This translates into CACDTVGLPILGDVPAVRYTDKLIF.